This record covers a single TCR beta chain. Treatment given: oral pan-JAK inhibitor, 5-10 mg twice daily. RNA was extracted and reverse transcribed into cDNA as the sequencing template. The data were produced by immunoSEQ multiplex PCR, yet TCRdb's version contains in-frame clones alone and is incomplete. The table records some 80,000 clones, about 71% of them present only once. These data come from a study of CD8+ T cells in alopecia areata. This TCR was sampled from a human donor with alopecia areata. The sequenced sample was CD8+ T cells sorted from blood, obtained at week 24, from a patient treated with tofacitinib.

The CDR3 nucleotides read TGTGCCATCACTTACGCGGACAGGGACTATGGCTACACCTTC. Its protein product is CAITYADRDYGYTF. The chain uses TRBV2 and TRBJ1-2, with 8 nucleotides matching TRBD1. After removal of 10 bases from V and 3 bases from J, the junction contained 10 bases not matched to a gene. Germline values: CDR1 SNHLY, CDR2 FYNNEI. The CDR3 covers 14 residues.